This T cell receptor (beta chain) originates from a study of cytomegalovirus exposure and HLA in healthy donors. Both 60 Vbeta primers and 13 Jbeta primers went into the PCR. Method: immunoSEQ multiplex PCR; TCRdb's copy keeps in-frame clones and lacks some. Counted here are over 150,000 clones, roughly four fifths occurring once; the ten biggest clones make up 4.3%. The clonotype was recovered from a man aged 35 to 55 in good health and CMV-seronegative. Sequencing was done on a sample of PBMCs.

This CDR3 reads CAISESIGDKLEAFF. Here the CDR3 DNA reads TGTGCCATCAGTGAATCCATCGGGGATAAACTTGAAGCTTTCTTT. The chain recombines TRBV10-3 with TRBJ1-1; the D is unclear. CDR3 size: 15 residues. Germline CDR1 is ENHRY and CDR2 is SYGVKD. Deletions cut 3 bases from V and 7 bases from J, with 18 bases between.